The subject of this entry is one TCR beta chain. Other nucleotide sequences in the sample specify the same CDR3. Data came from immunoSEQ multiplex PCR; TCRdb stores just in-frame clones and leaves some out. There are approximately 2,200,000 clones in the sample; 85% to 95% occur only once, and around 1.7% lies in the top ten. This sample was included in a study of shared clonotypes between healthy human individuals. Terminally differentiated effector memory CD45RA+ cells were excluded from the naive CD8 cells, which were CD45RO-negative and positively selected for CCR7. Between the trimmed V and J ends, which lost 1 base and 0 bases, there was a span of 9 bases. Germline assignment: CDR1 MNHEY and CDR2 SMNVEV (reference sequence). The CDR3 spans 15 residues.

Material: naive CD8+ T cells from PBMCs. The chain employs TRBV27 and TRBJ1-1; D perhaps matches TRBD1 (5 bases). The TCR comes from a man in his late teens or twenties in good health. Some clones in this sample may be carry-over from other donors' samples. DNA for the CDR3: TGTGCCAGCAGTTTATACCCGGGGGTGAACACTGAAGCTTTCTTT. Translating gives CASSLYPGVNTEAFF.